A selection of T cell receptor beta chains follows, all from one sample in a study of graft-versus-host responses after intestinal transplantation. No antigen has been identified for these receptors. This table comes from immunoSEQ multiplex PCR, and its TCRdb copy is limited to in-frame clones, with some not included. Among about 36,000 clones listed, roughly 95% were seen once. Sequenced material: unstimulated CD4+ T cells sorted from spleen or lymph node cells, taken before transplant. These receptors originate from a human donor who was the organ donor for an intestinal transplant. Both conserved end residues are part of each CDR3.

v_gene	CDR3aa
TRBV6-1	CASSEKLNTEAFF
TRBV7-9	CASSLEGDTEAFF
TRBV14	CASSHQRNSPSTDTQYF
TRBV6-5	CASSYSGEGGSPLHF
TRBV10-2	CASSEAAGGIRETQYF
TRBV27	CASSLGKAETRQTDTQYF
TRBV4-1	CASSLGHSSTDTQYF
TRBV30	CAWSVPANRADQYF
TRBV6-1	CASSDRVDYGYTF
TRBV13	CASSLGPVGTNQPQHF
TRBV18	CASSPDLGQGGYGYTF
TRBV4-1	CASSQRLTNYGYTF
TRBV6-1	CASSAQTGLYNEQFF
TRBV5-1	CASSLDRIDNEKLFF
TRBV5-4	CASSTGGDMNTEAFF
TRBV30	CAWSMSSGFQETQYF
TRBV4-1	CASSQESRAHSYNEQFF
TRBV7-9	CASSLVRTGTYGYTF
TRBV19	CASSKGSYGYTF
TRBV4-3	CASSRTGTGAMEQYF
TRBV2	CASTATPSPTIDTQYF
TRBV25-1	CASSEWNRGHYEQYF
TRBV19	CASSPGTGGMNTEAFF
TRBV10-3	CAISEGGKGAYEQYF
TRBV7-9	CASSRDRWETQYF
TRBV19	CASSKGQQYGYTF
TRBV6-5	CASRLRGLGNTIYF
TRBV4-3	CASSQDGGGVNYGYTF
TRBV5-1	CASSLAGRADQETQYF
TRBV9	CASSVDGRPSGNTIYF
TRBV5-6	CASSEDTDNEQFF
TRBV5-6	CASSLPPDYYGYTF
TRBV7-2	CASSLTGNTGELFF
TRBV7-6	CASSPYGEGNTEAFF
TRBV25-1	CASSESTHFNQPQHF
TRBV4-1	CASQRGGHTDTQYF
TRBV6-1	CASSERQGSSYEQYF
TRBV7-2	CASSLLSGGAGELFF
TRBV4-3	CASSQVGGYNEQFF
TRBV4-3	CASSEGQGPGNTIYF
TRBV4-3	CASSQDWDRVNTEAFF
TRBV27	CASSSQIGTGKETQYF